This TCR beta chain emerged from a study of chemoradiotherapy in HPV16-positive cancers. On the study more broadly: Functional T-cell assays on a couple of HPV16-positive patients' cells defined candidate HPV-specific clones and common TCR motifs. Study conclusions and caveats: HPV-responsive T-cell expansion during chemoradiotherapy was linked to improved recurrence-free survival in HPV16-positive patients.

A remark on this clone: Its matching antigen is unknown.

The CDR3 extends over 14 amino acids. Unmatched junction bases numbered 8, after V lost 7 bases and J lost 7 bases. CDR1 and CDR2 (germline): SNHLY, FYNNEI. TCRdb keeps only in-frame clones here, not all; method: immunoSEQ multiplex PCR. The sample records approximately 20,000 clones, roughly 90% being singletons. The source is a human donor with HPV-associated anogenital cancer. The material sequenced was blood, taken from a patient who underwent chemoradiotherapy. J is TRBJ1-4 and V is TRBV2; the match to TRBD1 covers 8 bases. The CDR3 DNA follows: TGTGCCAGCATTAACAGGGGGTTACGTGAAAAACTGTTTTTT. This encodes CASINRGLREKLFF.